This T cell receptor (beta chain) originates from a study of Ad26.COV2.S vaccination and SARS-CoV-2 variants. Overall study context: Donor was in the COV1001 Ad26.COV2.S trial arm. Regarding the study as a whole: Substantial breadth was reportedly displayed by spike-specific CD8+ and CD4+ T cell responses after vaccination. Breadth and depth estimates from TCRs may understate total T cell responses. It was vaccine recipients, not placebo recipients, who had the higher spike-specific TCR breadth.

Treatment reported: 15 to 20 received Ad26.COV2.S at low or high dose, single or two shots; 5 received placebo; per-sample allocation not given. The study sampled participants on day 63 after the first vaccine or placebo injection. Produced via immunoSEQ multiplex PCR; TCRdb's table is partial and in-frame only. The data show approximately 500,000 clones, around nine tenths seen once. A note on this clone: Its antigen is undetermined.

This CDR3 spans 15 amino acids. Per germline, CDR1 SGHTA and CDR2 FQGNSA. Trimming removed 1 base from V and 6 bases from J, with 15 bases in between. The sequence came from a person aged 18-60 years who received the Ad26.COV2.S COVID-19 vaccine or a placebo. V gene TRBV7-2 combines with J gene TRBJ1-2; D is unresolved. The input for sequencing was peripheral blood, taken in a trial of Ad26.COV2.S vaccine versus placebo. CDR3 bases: TGTGCCAGCAGCTTAGGAGGAAATCCACACAATGGCTACACCTTC. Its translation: CASSLGGNPHNGYTF.